This T cell receptor beta chain was found in a study of blood T cell repertoires in COVID-19. Study as a whole: Sites in the United States, Italy and Spain provided acute and convalescent COVID-19 samples.

Germline V gene lookup returns CDR1 LNHDA and CDR2 SQIVND (reference sequence). The length of the CDR3 is 13 residues. The V end was cut by 5 bases, the J end by 4 bases, with 9 bases between. In the source study's methods: Reference gene primer amplification in the assay estimated nucleated cell counts. Clones were read by immunoSEQ multiplex PCR, and TCRdb kept only the in-frame ones, dropping some. D and trimming come from the DNA, and the V and J calls and clone size come from that table. There are about 240,000 clones in the sample; about four fifths occur only once, and roughly 2% lies in the top ten.

The chain uses TRBV19 and TRBJ1-5; D remains unclear. The source material was peripheral blood. This clonotype originated in a man aged 25-45 years who had recovered from COVID-19. Here the CDR3 DNA reads TGTGCCAGTAGTGGGCAGGAAAATCAGCCCCAGCATTTT. This encodes CASSGQENQPQHF.